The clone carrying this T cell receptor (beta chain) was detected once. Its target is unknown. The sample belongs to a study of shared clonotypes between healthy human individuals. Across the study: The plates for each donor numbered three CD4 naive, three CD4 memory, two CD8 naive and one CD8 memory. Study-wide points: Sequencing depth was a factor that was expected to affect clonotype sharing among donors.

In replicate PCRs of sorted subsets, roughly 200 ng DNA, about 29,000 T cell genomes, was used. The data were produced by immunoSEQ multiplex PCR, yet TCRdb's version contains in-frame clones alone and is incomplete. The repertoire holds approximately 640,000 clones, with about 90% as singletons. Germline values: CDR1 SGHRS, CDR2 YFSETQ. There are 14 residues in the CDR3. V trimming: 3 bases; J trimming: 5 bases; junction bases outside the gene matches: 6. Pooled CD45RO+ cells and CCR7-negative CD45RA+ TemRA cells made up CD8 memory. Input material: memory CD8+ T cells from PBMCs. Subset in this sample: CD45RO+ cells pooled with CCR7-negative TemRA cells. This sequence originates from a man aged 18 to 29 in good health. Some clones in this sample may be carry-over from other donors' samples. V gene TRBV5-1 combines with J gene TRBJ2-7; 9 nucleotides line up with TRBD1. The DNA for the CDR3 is TGCGCCAGCAGCTACAGGGGGCTCGCCGACGAGCAGTACTTC. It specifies CASSYRGLADEQYF.